The entry that follows covers one TCR beta chain sequence. With the library built for alpha chains, this beta chain is off target and its frequency is not meaningful. This CDR3 comprises 18 residues. Germline values: CDR1 WNHNN, CDR2 SYGVQD (reference sequence). V gave up 0 bases and J gave up 0 bases; unmatched junction bases: 6. Time point described: sample taken at primary tumor resection. Tumor, nontumor lung or frozen PBMC supplied whole RNA that was sequenced unsorted. Donors were roughly 70 untreated early-stage non-small cell lung cancer patients. This record belongs to a study of spatial heterogeneity in lung cancer. Using its own MiXCR run on the 5' RACE reads, TCRdb lists one record per CDR3 protein. The data show about 4,400 distinct CDR3 sequences, 20% to 25% seen once.

The TCR originated in a female donor with early-stage non-small cell lung cancer. J is TRBJ2-1 and V is TRBV10-1, with 9 bases identical to TRBD2. The specimen was normal lung tissue next to the tumor, collected at surgery. The CDR3 DNA follows: TGCGCCAGCAGTGAGTCAAGCGGGGGGATCAGCTCCTACAATGAGCAGTTCTTC. It is translated as CASSESSGGISSYNEQFF.